This T cell receptor (beta chain) appears in the sequencing data of a study of T-cell memory formation after mild COVID-19. V dropped 6 bases and J dropped 0 bases, with 12 bases sitting between them. The CDR3 length is 14 residues. Germline V CDR1 and CDR2: SGHRS, YFSETQ. This clonotype was seen a handful of times. Its target is not known. Constant-segment primers and 5'RACE yielded cDNA libraries for TCR alpha and TCR beta, each carrying sample barcodes and UMIs. MiXCR was run by TCRdb on the 5' RACE reads, yielding one entry per CDR3 protein. This table holds under 550,000 distinct CDR3 sequences, under 20% found once. Study-level results: Cross-reactive memory appears to have joined, as suggested by some responding clones showing up in pre-infection memory.

This clonotype originated in a man aged 18 to 30 who had mild COVID-19 (a few samples of this study predate the infection). Cell type and time point are not known. Specimen: PBMCs or a T cell subset sorted from them (not recorded which). The chain links TRBV5-1 to TRBJ1-1, with a tentative D call TRBD1 (5 bases). The CDR3 nucleotides are TGCGCCAGCAACTGGGACGGCCTGAACACTGAAGCTTTCTTT. Protein: CASNWDGLNTEAFF.